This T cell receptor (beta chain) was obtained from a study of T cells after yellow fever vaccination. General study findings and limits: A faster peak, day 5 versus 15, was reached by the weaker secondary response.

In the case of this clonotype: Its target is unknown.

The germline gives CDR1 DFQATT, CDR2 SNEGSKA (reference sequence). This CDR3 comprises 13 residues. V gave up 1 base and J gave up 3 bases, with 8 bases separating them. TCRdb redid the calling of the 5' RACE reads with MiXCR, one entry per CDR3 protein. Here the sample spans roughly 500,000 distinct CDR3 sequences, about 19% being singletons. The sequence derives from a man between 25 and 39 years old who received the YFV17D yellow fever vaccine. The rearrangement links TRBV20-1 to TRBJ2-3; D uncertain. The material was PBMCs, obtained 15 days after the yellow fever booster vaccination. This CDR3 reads CSARVGLTDTQYF. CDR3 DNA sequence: TGCAGTGCTAGAGTCGGCTTGACAGATACGCAGTATTTT.